Shown below are 26 T cell receptor beta chains from a single sample sequenced in a study of OX40 agonist ivuxolimab in advanced cancers. The library was produced with the immunoSEQ multiplex PCR assay. Held by TCRdb, this immuneACCESS table contains in-frame sequences only and omits some clones. Under half of the omission traces to an unresolved V gene where checked; the cause of the rest is unknown. In this sample the table shows about 89,000 clones, roughly 84% of which occur a single time. The biggest ten clones account for 0.25% to 0.3% of the sample. Source: CD4+ or CD8+ T cells sorted from blood, taken in a trial of the OX40 agonist ivuxolimab. These receptor sequences come from an adult with an advanced solid tumor such as melanoma, head and neck, liver or kidney cancer.

This clone was detected only a few times. This chain connects TRBV6-1 to TRBJ1-6, with D possibly being TRBD1 (6 bases). CDR1 and CDR2 from the germline V gene are MNHNS and SASEGT. The CDR3 is 14 amino acids. The V and J ends lost 6 bases and 6 bases respectively, with 12 bases between them. The CDR3 coding sequence is TGTGCCAGCAGCCCCGGGGGGCGTAATTCACCCCTCCACTTT. This encodes CASSPGGRNSPLHF.

The chain is built from TRBV6-5 and TRBJ1-2; D is possibly TRBD1 (5 bases). There are 14 residues in the CDR3. V was cut by 4 bases and J by 5 bases, with 14 bases left in between. Germline V gene lookup returns CDR1 MNHEY and CDR2 SVGAGI. Here the CDR3 DNA reads TGTGCCAGCAGTTTAGGGGCCAGCTCTTATGGCTACACCTTC. Translated: CASSLGASSYGYTF.

This sequence joins TRBV9 and TRBJ2-1; D is perhaps TRBD2 (5 bases). V was cut by 0 bases and J by 10 bases, with 8 bases left in between. Germline V lookup: CDR1 SGDLS, CDR2 YYNGEE. The CDR3 has 12 amino acids. The CDR3 sequence is CASSVVEEEQFF. In nucleotides, the CDR3 is TGTGCCAGCAGCGTAGTGGAGGAGGAGCAGTTCTTC. The full variable domain, completed using reference TRBV9 and TRBJ2-1, is DSGVTQTPKHLITATGQRVTLRCSPRSGDLSVYWYQQSLDQGLQFLIQYYNGEERAKGNILERFSAQQFPDLHSELNLSSLELGDSALYFCASSVVEEEQFFGPGTRLTVL.

This clone was observed once. The V gene is TRBV30, the J gene TRBJ2-5, with a weak D call TRBD1 (5 bases). The germline V gene encodes CDR1 GTSNPN and CDR2 SVGIG (reference sequence). This CDR3 comprises 13 residues. V was pared by 1 base and J by 6 bases, with 12 bases between. CDR3 DNA sequence: TGTGCCTGGAGTGAATCTGGGGCCCAGACCCAGTACTTC. Translating it yields CAWSESGAQTQYF.

This clone was picked up one time. This chain connects TRBV5-1 to TRBJ1-6; 11 nucleotides match TRBD1. Germline values: CDR1 SGHRS, CDR2 YFSETQ. CDR3 length: 18 residues. V dropped 2 bases and J dropped 7; count of bases not matched to a gene: 11. The CDR3 DNA is TGCGCCAGCAGCTTCCTCTTACCGGGACAGGGGGAAAATTCACCCCTCCACTTT. It translates to CASSFLLPGQGENSPLHF.

The rearrangement uses TRBV15 and TRBJ1-1; D unclear. Trimming cost V 0 bases and J 2 bases, with 10 bases left between them. From germline, CDR1 is LNHNV and CDR2 YYDKDF (reference sequence). CDR3 length equals 15 residues. The CDR3 DNA follows: TGTGCCACCAGCAGAGATACAGCCATCAACACTGAAGCTTTCTTT. Protein product: CATSRDTAINTEAFF.

The J gene is TRBJ2-3, the V gene TRBV19; no clear D gene. The V gene's germline CDR1 is LNHDA and CDR2 SQIVND (reference sequence). The CDR3 runs to 14 residues. Deletions cut 4 bases from V and 0 bases from J, with 8 bases between. CDR3 sequence: CASSNGHSTDTQYF. In DNA, the CDR3 is TGTGCCAGTAGTAACGGTCATAGCACAGATACGCAGTATTTT.

The rearrangement joins TRBV7-3 to TRBJ2-6, with 10 positions matching TRBD1. Germline V gives CDR1 SGHTA, CDR2 FQGTGA. The CDR3 is made up of 17 amino acids. Germline trimming cut 5 bases from V and 4 bases from J; bases unmatched to any gene: 8. The DNA for the CDR3 is TGTGCCAGCAGCACCGGGACAGGGGCTCTGGGGGCCAACGTCCTGACTTTC. Translation: CASSTGTGALGANVLTF.

The V call is TRBV18, the J call TRBJ2-2; D is uncertain. CDR1 and CDR2 (germline): KGHSH, LQKENI. CDR3 length: 12 amino acids. Trimming pared 6 bases from V and 1 base from J, leaving 3 bases between. The CDR3 here is CASSENTGELFF. The CDR3 DNA is TGTGCCAGCTCCGAGAACACCGGGGAGCTGTTTTTT. The full variable domain, with the rest looked up from reference TRBV18 and TRBJ2-2, is NAGVMQNPRHLVRRRGQEARLRCSPMKGHSHVYWYRQLPEEGLKFMVYLQKENIIDESGMPKERFSAEFPKEGPSILRIQQVVRGDSAAYFCASSENTGELFFGEGSRLTVL.

The chain uses TRBV2 and TRBJ1-2; D possibly corresponds to TRBD1 (6 bases). This CDR3 is 15 amino acids long. Germline V CDR1 and CDR2: SNHLY, FYNNEI. V lost 2 bases and J 4 bases, leaving 14 bases between the germline ends. In nucleotides, the CDR3 is TGTGCCAGCAGTGAAATTTGGGGGCTCGGCTATGGCTACACCTTC. The encoded protein is CASSEIWGLGYGYTF.

J is TRBJ1-2 and V is TRBV28; D is unclear. The CDR3 spans 13 residues. The V gene's germline CDR1 is MDHEN and CDR2 SYDVKM. V lost 3 bases and J lost 4, with 9 bases in between. The CDR3 nucleotides read TGTGCCAGCAGTTTGATTGGCCTCTATGGCTACACCTTC. Translation: CASSLIGLYGYTF.

CDR3 protein: CASSAARVNSGNTIYF. The CDR3 DNA sequence: TGTGCCAGCAGCGCGGCGCGGGTAAACTCTGGAAACACCATATATTTT. The chain employs TRBV2 and TRBJ1-3; D ambiguous. Trimming stripped 6 bases from V and 0 bases from J, with 15 bases between. Per germline, CDR1 SNHLY and CDR2 FYNNEI. The CDR3 contains 16 residues.

The CDR3 DNA follows: TGTGCCAGCAGCTCGGGACTGCCAAGTTCCTACAATGAGCAGTTCTTC. Protein: CASSSGLPSSYNEQFF. J is TRBJ2-1 and V is TRBV5-4, with D possibly matching TRBD2 (6 bases). V was shortened by 3 bases and J by 1 base, with 14 bases between the two germline ends. This CDR3 is built from 16 residues. The germline CDR1 and CDR2 sequences are SGHNT and YYREEE (reference sequence).

In this sample, this clone turned up once. V gene TRBV15 combines with J gene TRBJ2-1; 8 positions match TRBD2. This CDR3 region has 16 residues. J was trimmed by 6 bases and V by 5 bases; bases with no gene match: 12. The germline V gene has CDR1 LNHNV and CDR2 YYDKDF (reference sequence). CDR3 region: CATSSRKRGILNEQFF. The CDR3 bases are TGTGCCACCAGCTCCCGTAAGCGGGGGATCCTCAATGAGCAGTTCTTC.

The rearrangement uses TRBV4-3 and TRBJ2-7, with D uncertain. The CDR3 runs to 16 residues. Germline lookup yields CDR1 LGHNA and CDR2 YSLEER. The V and J ends lost 0 bases and 1 base respectively, with 13 bases between them. CDR3 coding DNA: TGCGCCAGCAGCCAAGATCTCAGTGGCGGATCCTACGAGCAGTACTTC. Protein product: CASSQDLSGGSYEQYF.

This clone has a handful of counts. The V call is TRBV27, the J call TRBJ1-6; D call uncertain. The germline V gene has CDR1 MNHEY and CDR2 SMNVEV (reference sequence). There are 13 residues in the CDR3. Trimming left V 6 bases short and J 7 bases short, with 10 bases between. CDR3 nucleotides: TGTGCCAGCAGCTTGGAGGTGAATTCACCCCTCCACTTT. Its translation is CASSLEVNSPLHF.

The chain recombines TRBV7-9 with TRBJ1-5, with a tentative D call TRBD1 (6 bases). This CDR3 spans 16 amino acids. Trimming pared 0 bases from V and 1 base from J, leaving 10 bases between. Germline-derived CDR1 and CDR2 are SEHNR and FQNEAQ (reference sequence). The CDR3 DNA is TGTGCCAGCAGCTTAGCACGGGGGGCCAGCAATCAGCCCCAGCATTTT. Amino acids: CASSLARGASNQPQHF. Full variable domain (rest looked up from reference TRBV7-9 and TRBJ1-5): DTGVSQNPRHKITKRGQNVTFRCDPISEHNRLYWYRQTLGQGPEFLTYFQNEAQLEKSRLLSDRFSAERPKGSFSTLEIQRTEQGDSAMYLCASSLARGASNQPQHFGDGTRLSIL.

The chain has TRBV9 and TRBJ1-6; D is possibly TRBD1 (6 bases). Germline CDR1 reads SGDLS; CDR2 reads YYNGEE. With 0 bases removed from V and 3 bases from J, the gap between germline ends came to 19 bases. This CDR3 has 19 residues. This CDR3 is CASSVGGVPGGRYNSPLHF. CDR3 bases: TGTGCCAGCAGCGTAGGAGGGGTCCCTGGGGGGCGCTATAATTCACCCCTCCACTTT.

This clone was found a few times. The CDR3 loop reads CASRSGINTDTQYF. For the CDR3, the DNA is TGCGCCAGCCGTAGTGGGATTAACACAGATACGCAGTATTTT. The chain carries TRBV10-1 and TRBJ2-3; D gene uncertain. V lost 8 bases, J lost 2 bases, and 14 bases lay in between. CDR1 WNHNN and CDR2 SYGVQD come from the germline V gene (reference sequence). This CDR3 has 14 amino acids.

This clone has just one count. V and J are TRBV6-5 and TRBJ1-2; tentatively, D is TRBD1 (5 bases). This CDR3 has 13 amino acids. The germline V and J ends were trimmed by 0 bases and 4 bases, with 6 bases remaining between them. In germline, CDR1 is MNHEY, CDR2 SVGAGI. CDR3 sequence reads: CASSYSTGYGYTF. CDR3 in DNA: TGTGCCAGCAGTTACTCTACAGGCTATGGCTACACCTTC.

V gene TRBV9 combines with J gene TRBJ2-1, with 9 nucleotides matching TRBD1. Germline assignment: CDR1 SGDLS and CDR2 YYNGEE. The V and J ends lost 0 bases and 9 bases, in that order; junction bases with no gene match: 10. The length of the CDR3 is 16 residues. CDR3 amino acids: CASSVGPTWTGAEQFF. The CDR3 nucleotides are TGTGCCAGCAGCGTAGGCCCGACTTGGACAGGGGCTGAGCAGTTCTTC.

J is TRBJ2-5 and V is TRBV5-4; 11 nucleotides agree with TRBD1. CDR1 is SGHNT and CDR2 is YYREEE in the germline V gene (reference sequence). The CDR3 length is 16 residues. Trimming at V came to 4 bases and at J to 4 bases, leaving 9 bases not matched to a gene. The CDR3 region has the DNA TGTGCCAGCAGCCCGCCGGGACAGGGGGAGGTAGAGACCCAGTACTTC. Translation gives CASSPPGQGEVETQYF.

V gene TRBV5-4 combines with J gene TRBJ2-5; D possibly matches TRBD1 or TRBD2 (5 bases each). V dropped 1 base and J dropped 2 bases, with 9 bases sitting between them. Germline assignment: CDR1 SGHNT and CDR2 YYREEE (reference sequence). The CDR3 loop spans 14 amino acids. CDR3 in amino acids: CASSLMRGQETQYF. The CDR3, as DNA: TGTGCCAGCAGCTTGATGAGGGGTCAAGAGACCCAGTACTTC.

This chain uses TRBV6-5 with TRBJ1-4, with a tentative D call TRBD1 (5 bases). The CDR3 extends over 14 amino acids. The germline V gene encodes CDR1 MNHEY and CDR2 SVGAGI. V lost 6 bases and J lost 6, with 14 bases in between. The CDR3, as DNA: TGTGCCAGCAGACCGGGACGGAGCTATGAAAAACTGTTTTTT. This translates into CASRPGRSYEKLFF.

The J gene is TRBJ1-4, the V gene TRBV14, with TRBD1 as a possible D gene (6 bases). This CDR3 has 15 residues. CDR1 and CDR2 (germline): SGHDN, FVKESK. V was shortened by 4 bases and J by 4 bases, with 13 bases between the two germline ends. This CDR3 is CASSPPGAINEKLFF. The CDR3 region has the DNA TGTGCCAGCAGCCCCCCGGGGGCTATTAATGAAAAACTGTTTTTT.

The chain joins TRBV7-2 to TRBJ2-5; D may be TRBD2 (7 bases). With 1 base removed from V and 5 bases from J, the gap between germline ends came to 14 bases. This CDR3 contains 15 residues. Germline V gene sequence: CDR1 SGHTA, CDR2 FQGNSA. Here the CDR3 reads CASSLGEGVGETQYF. The CDR3 nucleotides are TGTGCCAGCAGCTTAGGGGAGGGGGTTGGGGAGACCCAGTACTTC. The entire variable domain, with the rest obtained from reference TRBV7-2 and TRBJ2-5, is as follows: GAGVSQSPSNKVTEKGKDVELRCDPISGHTALYWYRQSLGQGLEFLIYFQGNSAPDKSGLPSDRFSAERTGGSVSTLTIQRTQQEDSAVYLCASSLGEGVGETQYFGPGTRLLVL.